This is a list of T cell receptor beta chains from one sample in a study of blood T cells in healthy people across ages. TCRdb processed the 5' RACE reads anew with MiXCR; each CDR3 protein has one entry. Of about 1.8 million distinct CDR3 sequences listed, 49% are singletons. The specimen sequenced was blood. The receptors originated from a woman aged 40-49 years in good health. Both conserved end residues are trimmed from each CDR3. Fields, in order: V gene, J gene, CDR3 protein.

>TRBV6-2/TRBV6-3|.
ASTSSGEETQY
>TRBV6-5|TRBJ2-1
ASSYSSNEQF
>TRBV2|TRBJ2-3
ASSEARQGLTDTQY
>TRBV6-2/TRBV6-3|TRBJ2-1
ASSPEGLAYNEQF
>TRBV7-9|TRBJ1-1
ASSSVLGGTEAF
>TRBV11-2|.
TSSLEFMDRPKNIQY
>TRBV5-1|TRBJ1-3
ASSLELSGDTIY
>TRBV18|TRBJ2-3
ASSPPSSQGDTQY
>TRBV20-1|TRBJ2-7
SATASGTGGSSYEQY
>TRBV2|TRBJ2-4
ASSAFVELGGLAKNIQY
>TRBV15|TRBJ2-2
ATSRDGQFANTGELF
>TRBV15|TRBJ2-5
ATSRDRRLETQY
>TRBV6-6|TRBJ2-3
ASSYGAGQGDTQY
>TRBV11-2|TRBJ2-4
ASSPFGQGDPYNEQY
>TRBV6-5|TRBJ1-5
ASRSGTGGIQPQH
>TRBV6-6|TRBJ2-7
ASSLGDYGSYEQY
>TRBV28|TRBJ2-7
ASSMTDYEQY
>TRBV6-2/TRBV6-3|TRBJ1-5
ASSYATNLPYSNQPQH
>TRBV7-2|TRBJ1-1
ASSLDPANTEAF
>TRBV6-6|TRBJ1-2
ASSGTGNFDGYT
>TRBV12-3/TRBV12-4|TRBJ2-4
ASSLFGMTEAKNIQY
>TRBV9|TRBJ2-7
ASSVSPRDEQY
>TRBV6-5|TRBJ1-2
ASTEAGALYGYT
>TRBV7-9|TRBJ2-5
ASSPLGGALETQY
>TRBV20-1|TRBJ2-1
SARGRLAGALYNEQF
>TRBV6-2/TRBV6-3|TRBJ2-4
ASSFKRGGQGNIQY
>TRBV15|TRBJ1-5
ATSKDPGQPQH
>TRBV18|TRBJ1-1
ASSPLGGDTEAF